The text below deals with one T cell receptor (beta chain). The data belong to a study of blood T cell repertoires in COVID-19. Across the study: The United States, Italy and Spain provided the acute and convalescent COVID-19 samples. PBMCs, B-cell-depleted T cells, or T cells were the source of the cDNA or gDNA that made up the material.

The Seattle site enrolled patients during active infection and followed them longitudinally. V gave up 3 bases and J gave up 5 bases; unmatched junction bases: 10. This CDR3 is 16 amino acids long. The germline V gene encodes CDR1 MNHNS and CDR2 SASEGT. As processed by the authors: The assay estimated nucleated cells by amplifying reference gene primers. Only in-frame clones appear in the TCRdb table, and some are missing; sequencing was by immunoSEQ multiplex PCR. That table gives V, J and clone size, and the DNA gave D and trimming. Among 200,000 to 300,000 clones listed, over 90% were seen once. This sequence joins TRBV6-1 and TRBJ2-3; 8 bases align to TRBD2. Input material: peripheral blood. The TCR was taken from a man aged 25 to 45 with COVID-19, enrolled during active disease. The CDR3: CASSESPRGVGDTQYF. The CDR3 DNA follows: TGTGCCAGCAGTGAGTCGCCGCGGGGGGTGGGAGATACGCAGTATTTT.